These 7 T cell receptor beta chains originate from one sample sequenced in a study of glioma-infiltrating T cells. TCR alpha and beta CDR3 regions were amplified from RNA using iRepertoire nested multiplex PCR. One entry per CDR3 protein, called by TCRdb with MiXCR from the multiplex PCR reads. The table lists 300,000 to 450,000 distinct CDR3 sequences, roughly two fifths of them singletons. The sample taken for sequencing was glioma tissue, nonneoplastic brain tissue, or PBMCs (not recorded which). These receptors were collected from a human donor with low-grade glioma or glioblastoma, undergoing nonglioma brain surgery, or in good health (not recorded which).

The chain has TRBV6-5 and TRBJ2-7, with 10 bases that match TRBD2. The V gene's germline CDR1 is MNHEY and CDR2 SVGAGI. With 10 bases clipped from V and 6 bases from J, the junction kept 9 bases outside the gene matches. This CDR3 spans 13 amino acids. CDR3 bases: TGTGCCATCGCTAGCGGGAGCCCCCTCGAGCAGTACTTC. Protein sequence: CAIASGSPLEQYF.

The rearrangement joins TRBV12-3 or TRBV12-4 to TRBJ2-1; 7 bases match TRBD2. V shed 7 bases, J shed 9 bases, and the junction held 9 bases outside the gene matches. This CDR3 is 13 amino acids long. CDR3 sequence reads: CASKVAVAGEQFF. DNA of the CDR3: TGTGCCAGCAAGGTGGCCGTAGCGGGTGAGCAGTTCTTC.

The chain is built from TRBV18 and TRBJ2-1, with unresolved D. The length of the CDR3 is 14 residues. Per the germline V gene, CDR1 is KGHSH and CDR2 is LQKENI. V lost 3 bases and J lost 6, with 12 bases in between. The CDR3 loop reads CASSPSRQTNEQFF. The DNA of the CDR3 is TGTGCCAGCTCACCTTCTCGGCAGACCAATGAGCAGTTCTTC.

V gene TRBV7-9 combines with J gene TRBJ1-2, with D possibly being TRBD1 (6 bases). Trimming shortened V by 5 bases and J by 8 bases, and 18 bases separated the two germline ends. This CDR3 contains 14 residues. Per germline, CDR1 SEHNR and CDR2 FQNEAQ (reference sequence). In nucleotides, the CDR3 is TGTGCCAGCAGCGCGGACAGCGACAGTTGGGGCTACACCTTC. Translating it yields CASSADSDSWGYTF.

CDR3 protein: CASSRGTVNTEAFF. The CDR3 DNA reads TGTGCCAGCAGCCGGGGGACAGTGAACACTGAAGCTTTCTTT. The chain couples TRBV11-1 to TRBJ1-1; 7 positions agree with TRBD1. The ends lost 5 bases at V and 0 bases at J; junction bases unmatched: 3. The CDR3 spans 14 residues. Germline assignment: CDR1 SGHAT and CDR2 FQDESV (reference sequence).

CDR3 DNA sequence: TGTGCCAGCAGTTTAGGAACTTCGCAACTAAACGCCGGGGAGCTGTTTTTT. Its protein is CASSLGTSQLNAGELFF. The chain combines TRBV27 with TRBJ2-2; D unclear. Germline-derived CDR1 and CDR2 are MNHEY and SMNVEV (reference sequence). The CDR3 has 17 residues. The V end lost 2 bases, the J end lost 6 bases, and 19 bases lay between the germline ends.

For this clonotype: The junction departs from germline at one end; a sequencing error may be responsible. The chain uses TRBV29-1 and TRBJ1-2; D call uncertain. This CDR3 is built from 10 residues. Per the germline V gene, CDR1 is SQVTM and CDR2 is ANQGSEA. CDR3 region: CSVKEYGYTF. The DNA of the CDR3 is TGCAGCGTTAAAGAGTATGGCTACACCTTC.